What follows is one T cell receptor (beta chain) and its context. This CDR3 is built from 13 residues. The V end lost 10 bases, the J end lost 3 bases, and 13 bases lay between the germline ends. CDR1 and CDR2 (germline): MNHEY, SMNVEV (reference sequence). Time point of the sample: new active TB diagnosis, blood taken before or within 7 days of starting treatment. Included patients were adults of at least 18, HIV-seronegative, South African. This record comes from a study of T cells in tuberculosis. The assay was immunoSEQ multiplex PCR, and TCRdb's table has in-frame clones only and misses some. The sample carries about 50,000 clones, about 96% recorded once.

This TCR derives from an adult with tuberculosis. Here the sequenced sample was PBMCs, taken at tuberculosis diagnosis. This sequence joins TRBV27 and TRBJ1-5; tentative D call: TRBD1 (6 bases). Here the CDR3 DNA reads TGTGCCACCCAAACAGGGCTCAATCAGCCCCAGCATTTT. Its protein is CATQTGLNQPQHF.